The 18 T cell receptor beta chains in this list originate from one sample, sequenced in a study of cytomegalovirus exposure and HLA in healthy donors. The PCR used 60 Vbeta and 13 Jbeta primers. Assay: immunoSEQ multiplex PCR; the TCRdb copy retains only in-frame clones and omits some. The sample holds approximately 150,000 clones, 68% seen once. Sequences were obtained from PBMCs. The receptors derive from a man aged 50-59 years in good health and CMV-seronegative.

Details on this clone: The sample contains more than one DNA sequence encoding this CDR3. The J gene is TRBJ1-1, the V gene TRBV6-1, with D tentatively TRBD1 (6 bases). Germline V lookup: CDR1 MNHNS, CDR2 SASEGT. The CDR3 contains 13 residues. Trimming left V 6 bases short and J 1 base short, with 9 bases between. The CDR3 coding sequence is TGTGCCAGCAGGAAGGACAGGAACACTGAAGCTTTCTTT. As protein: CASRKDRNTEAFF.

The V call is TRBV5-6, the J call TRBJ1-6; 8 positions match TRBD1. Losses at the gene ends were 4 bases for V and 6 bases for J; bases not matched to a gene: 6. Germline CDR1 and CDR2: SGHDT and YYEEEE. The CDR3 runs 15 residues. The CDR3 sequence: CASSKGQGVNSPLHF. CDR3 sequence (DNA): TGTGCCAGCAGCAAAGGACAGGGCGTTAATTCACCCCTCCACTTT.

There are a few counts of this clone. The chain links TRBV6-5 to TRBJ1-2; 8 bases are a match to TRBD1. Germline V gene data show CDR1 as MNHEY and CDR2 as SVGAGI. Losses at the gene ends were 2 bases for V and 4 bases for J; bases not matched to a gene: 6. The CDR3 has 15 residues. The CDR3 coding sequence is TGTGCCAGCAGTTACGCCCCAGGGGGCCTCTATGGCTACACCTTC. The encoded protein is CASSYAPGGLYGYTF.

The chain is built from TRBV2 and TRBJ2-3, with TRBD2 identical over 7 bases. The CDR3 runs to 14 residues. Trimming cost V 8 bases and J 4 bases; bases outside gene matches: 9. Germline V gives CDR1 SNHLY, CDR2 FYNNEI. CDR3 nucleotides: TGTGCCAGCGGGAAGGTAGGGAGGGCAGATACGCAGTATTTT. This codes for CASGKVGRADTQYF.

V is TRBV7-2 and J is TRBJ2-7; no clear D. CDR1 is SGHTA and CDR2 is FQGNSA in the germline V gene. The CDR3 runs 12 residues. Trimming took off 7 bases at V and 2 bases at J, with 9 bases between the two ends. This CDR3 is CASTSPAYEQYF. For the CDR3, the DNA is TGTGCCAGCACCTCGCCAGCCTACGAGCAGTACTTC.

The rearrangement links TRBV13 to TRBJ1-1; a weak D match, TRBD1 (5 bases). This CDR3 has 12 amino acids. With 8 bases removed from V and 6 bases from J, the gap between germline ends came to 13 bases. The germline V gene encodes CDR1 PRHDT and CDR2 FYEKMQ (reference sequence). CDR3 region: CASAQGVAEAFF. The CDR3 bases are TGTGCCAGCGCTCAAGGGGTCGCTGAAGCTTTCTTT.

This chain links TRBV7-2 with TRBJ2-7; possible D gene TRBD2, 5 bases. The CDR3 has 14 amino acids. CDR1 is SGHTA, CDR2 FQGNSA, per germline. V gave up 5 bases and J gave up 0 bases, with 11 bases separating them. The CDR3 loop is CASSPGINSYEQYF. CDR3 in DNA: TGTGCCAGCAGCCCCGGGATCAACTCCTACGAGCAGTACTTC.

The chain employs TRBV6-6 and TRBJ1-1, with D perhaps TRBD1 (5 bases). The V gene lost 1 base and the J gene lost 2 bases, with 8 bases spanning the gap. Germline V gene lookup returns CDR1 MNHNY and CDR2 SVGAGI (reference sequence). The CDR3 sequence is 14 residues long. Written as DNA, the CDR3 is TGTGCCAGCAGTTACTGGGGGGATAACACTGAAGCTTTCTTT. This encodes CASSYWGDNTEAFF.

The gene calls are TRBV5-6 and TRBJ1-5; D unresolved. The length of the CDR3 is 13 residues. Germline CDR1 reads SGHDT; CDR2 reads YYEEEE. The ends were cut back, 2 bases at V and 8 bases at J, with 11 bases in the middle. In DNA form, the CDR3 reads TGTGCCAGCAGCTTATCGGTTTCTAAGCCCCAGCATTTT. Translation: CASSLSVSKPQHF.

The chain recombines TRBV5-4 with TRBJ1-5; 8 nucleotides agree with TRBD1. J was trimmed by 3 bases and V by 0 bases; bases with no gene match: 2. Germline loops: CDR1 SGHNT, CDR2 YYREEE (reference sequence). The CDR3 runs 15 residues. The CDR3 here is CASSLGQGNNQPQHF. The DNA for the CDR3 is TGTGCCAGCAGCTTGGGACAGGGGAACAATCAGCCCCAGCATTTT. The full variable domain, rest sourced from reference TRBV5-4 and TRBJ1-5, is ETGVTQSPTHLIKTRGQQVTLRCSSQSGHNTVSWYQQALGQGPQFIFQYYREEENGRGNFPPRFSGLQFPNYSSELNVNALELDDSALYLCASSLGQGNNQPQHFGDGTRLSIL.

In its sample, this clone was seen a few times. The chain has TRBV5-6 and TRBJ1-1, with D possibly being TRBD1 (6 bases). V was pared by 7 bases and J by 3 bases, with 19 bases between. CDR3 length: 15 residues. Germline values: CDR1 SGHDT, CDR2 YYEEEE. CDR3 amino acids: CASLHGGAGDTEAFF. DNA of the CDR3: TGTGCCAGCCTTCACGGGGGGGCGGGGGACACTGAAGCTTTCTTT.

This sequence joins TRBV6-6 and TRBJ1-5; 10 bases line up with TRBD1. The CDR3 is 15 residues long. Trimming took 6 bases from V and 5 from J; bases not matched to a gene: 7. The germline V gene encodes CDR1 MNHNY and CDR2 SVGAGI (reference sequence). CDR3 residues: CASRDLGTGDQPQHF. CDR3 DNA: TGTGCCAGCAGGGACTTGGGGACAGGGGATCAGCCCCAGCATTTT.

In DNA form, the CDR3 reads TGTGCCAGCAGTTCACAGGGGGTTGGTGACACTGAAGCTTTCTTT. Its translation is CASSSQGVGDTEAFF. V is TRBV28 and J is TRBJ1-1; 8 nucleotides line up with TRBD1. CDR1 and CDR2 from the germline V gene are MDHEN and SYDVKM. Losses at the gene ends were 4 bases for V and 3 bases for J; bases not matched to a gene: 7. The CDR3 sequence is 15 residues long.

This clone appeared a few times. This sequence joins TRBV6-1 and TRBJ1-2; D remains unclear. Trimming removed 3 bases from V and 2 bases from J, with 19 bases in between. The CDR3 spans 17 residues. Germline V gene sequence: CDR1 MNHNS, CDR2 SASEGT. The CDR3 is CASSERGYAGGNYGYTF. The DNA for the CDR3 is TGTGCCAGCAGTGAGAGAGGATATGCAGGAGGGAACTATGGCTACACCTTC.

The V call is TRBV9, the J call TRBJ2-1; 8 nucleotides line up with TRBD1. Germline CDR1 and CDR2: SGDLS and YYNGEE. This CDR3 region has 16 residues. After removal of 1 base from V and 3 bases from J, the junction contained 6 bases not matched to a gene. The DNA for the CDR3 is TGTGCCAGCAGCGTACAGGGGACAGGTCTCTACAATGAGCAGTTCTTC. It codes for CASSVQGTGLYNEQFF. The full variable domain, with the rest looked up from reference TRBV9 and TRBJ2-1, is DSGVTQTPKHLITATGQRVTLRCSPRSGDLSVYWYQQSLDQGLQFLIQYYNGEERAKGNILERFSAQQFPDLHSELNLSSLELGDSALYFCASSVQGTGLYNEQFFGPGTRLTVL.

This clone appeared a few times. The CDR3 is CASSLRDREKLFF. The CDR3 region has the DNA TGCGCCAGCAGCCTCCGGGACAGGGAAAAACTGTTTTTT. The chain carries TRBV4-1 and TRBJ1-4; TRBD1 matches 8 bases. J gave up 8 bases and V 4 bases, and 3 bases lay outside the gene matches. CDR3 length: 13 amino acids. Germline V gene lookup returns CDR1 MGHRA and CDR2 YSYEKL.

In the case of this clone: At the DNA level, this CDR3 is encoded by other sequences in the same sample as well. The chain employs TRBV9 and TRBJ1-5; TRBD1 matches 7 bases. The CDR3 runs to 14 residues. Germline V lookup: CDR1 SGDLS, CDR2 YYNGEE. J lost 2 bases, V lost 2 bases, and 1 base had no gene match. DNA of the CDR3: TGTGCCAGCAGCGTCGGGACAGGCAATCAGCCCCAGCATTTT. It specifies CASSVGTGNQPQHF.

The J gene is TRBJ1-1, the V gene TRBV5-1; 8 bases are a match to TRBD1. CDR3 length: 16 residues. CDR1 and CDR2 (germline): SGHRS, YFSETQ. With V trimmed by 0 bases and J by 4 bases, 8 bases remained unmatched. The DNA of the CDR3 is TGCGCCAGCAGCTTGGCCCAAGGACAGGGTGGCACTGAAGCTTTCTTT. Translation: CASSLAQGQGGTEAFF.